These T cell receptor beta chains were read from a single sample in a study of early T cells in non-severe SARS-CoV-2 infection. Each CDR3 protein is one row after TCRdb ran MiXCR on the 5' RACE reads. The sample comprises 30,000 to 40,000 distinct CDR3 sequences, over 4.5% of which are singletons, and 7.6% rests with the top ten. Sequencing used whole blood. These receptors were collected from an adult who was a healthcare worker with PCR-confirmed SARS-CoV-2 infection or an uninfected control (not recorded which). Both conserved end residues are part of each CDR3. D genes are given only for firm matches. A clone size is listed for some rows: how often the clone was seen (once, few, many), or a class if it is expanded.

clone size	V gene	D gene	J gene	CDR3 DNA	CDR3 protein
many	TRBV7-9	-	TRBJ1-5	TGTGCCAGCAGCTTAGATGGCGGGGACAATCAGCCCCAGCATTTT	CASSLDGGDNQPQHF
many	TRBV7-2	-	TRBJ2-7	TGTGCCAGCACCCCAGTTTCGACCCCCCACGAGCAGTACTTC	CASTPVSTPHEQYF
many	TRBV5-4	-	TRBJ1-2	TGTGCCAGCAGCGCCCCCCGGACAGCGTCTAACTATGGCTACACCTTC	CASSAPRTASNYGYTF
many	TRBV20-1	TRBD2	TRBJ2-1	TGCAGTGGCATGTCGGGACTACAATACAATGAGCAGTTCTTC	CSGMSGLQYNEQFF
many	TRBV4-3	-	TRBJ2-7	TGCGCCAGCAGCCAAGGCCCAGCGGGTATCGCCTACGAGCAGTACTTC	CASSQGPAGIAYEQYF
many	TRBV3-1	-	TRBJ2-1	TGTGCCAGCAGCCGCTGGACTGGGAGCTCCTACAATGAGCAGTTCTTC	CASSRWTGSSYNEQFF
-	TRBV12-3/TRBV12-4	-	TRBJ1-1	TGTGCCAGCAGTGGAGGTCCAGGCTTCGGAGCTTTCTTT	CASSGGPGFGAFF
many	TRBV5-1	-	TRBJ1-5	TGCGCCAGCAGCCCAGGGTACTATACCAATCAGCCCCAGCATTTT	CASSPGYYTNQPQHF
-	TRBV12-3/TRBV12-4	TRBD2	TRBJ2-3	TGTGCCAGCAGAGGCGGGAGAGGTGGAGATACGCAGTATTTT	CASRGGRGGDTQYF
many	TRBV7-8	TRBD1	TRBJ1-1	TGTGCCACTGACTACAGGGGCGGGAACACTGAAGCTTTCTTT	CATDYRGGNTEAFF
many	TRBV5-1	-	TRBJ2-7	TGCGCCAGCGCCCAGGGGCAGCTCTACGAGCAGTACTTC	CASAQGQLYEQYF
few	TRBV4-1	-	TRBJ1-1	TGCGCCAGCAGCCAAGGGACCATGGGACCGAACACTGAAGCTTTCTTT	CASSQGTMGPNTEAFF
many	TRBV24-1	TRBD1	TRBJ2-2	TGTGCCACCAGTGATTGGACAGGGGAGAGCGGGGAGCTGTTTTTT	CATSDWTGESGELFF
few	TRBV5-4	TRBD1	TRBJ1-1	TGTGCCAGCAGCTTGGGGGGCCCGGGACAGTCGAACACTGAAGCTTTCTTT	CASSLGGPGQSNTEAFF
many	TRBV20-1	TRBD1	TRBJ2-7	TGCAGTGCTAGAGTCCGGACAGGGTCAACCGGAAACTCGGGCGAGCAGTACTTC	CSARVRTGSTGNSGEQYF
many	TRBV30	TRBD2	TRBJ2-1	TGTGCCTGGGGACTAGCGGGTTACAATGAGCAGTTCTTC	CAWGLAGYNEQFF
few	TRBV7-8	-	TRBJ2-7	TGTGCCAGCAGCTTAGGTACACAGGGCCACGAGCAGTACTTC	CASSLGTQGHEQYF
few	TRBV7-8	-	TRBJ2-3	TGTGCCAGCAGCTTGAAAGAACTAGCCGGTTCCGCGCAGTATTTT	CASSLKELAGSAQYF
-	TRBV10-3	TRBD1	TRBJ1-2	TGTGCCACCCTTCTAAGGCCGGGACAGCTTAACTATGGCTACACCTTC	CATLLRPGQLNYGYTF
many	TRBV7-3	-	TRBJ2-3	TGTGCCAGCAGCTTAGACACCCCAGGGAGCACAGATACGCAGTATTTT	CASSLDTPGSTDTQYF
-	TRBV3-1	-	TRBJ1-2	TGTGCCAGCAGCGGTAAAGGAGAGACAAACTATGGCTACACCTTC	CASSGKGETNYGYTF
few	TRBV12-3/TRBV12-4	-	TRBJ1-5	TGTGCCAGCAGTCTCGCGACAGGCAATCAGCCCCAGCATTTT	CASSLATGNQPQHF
-	TRBV30	-	TRBJ2-7	TGTGCCTGGAGTGAGCAGGGCTATACGCAGTACTTC	CAWSEQGYTQYF
-	TRBV7-2	-	TRBJ2-1	TGTGCCAGCAGCTTAACAGGGTGGAATGAGCAGTTCTTC	CASSLTGWNEQFF
many	TRBV19	-	TRBJ2-1	TGTGCCAGTAGTGTAAGGGGGTTTGAGCAGTTCTTC	CASSVRGFEQFF
many	TRBV27	TRBD1	TRBJ2-1	TGTGCCAGCAGACCGACAGGGGGTTCTTACAATGAGCAGTTCTTC	CASRPTGGSYNEQFF
-	TRBV7-3	TRBD1	TRBJ2-5	TGTGCCAGCAGCCCCCTGGCAGGGGGCCCAGAGACCCAGTACTTC	CASSPLAGGPETQYF
-	TRBV29-1	-	TRBJ2-7	TGCAGCGTTGTGGACAACCCCTACGAGCAGTACTTC	CSVVDNPYEQYF
many	TRBV29-1	-	TRBJ2-5	TGCAGCGCCCTCCCCCAAGAGACCCAGTACTTC	CSALPQETQYF
-	TRBV7-2	-	TRBJ2-1	TGTGCCAGCACGCCACAGTCTTCCTACAATGAGCAGTTCTTC	CASTPQSSYNEQFF
many	TRBV7-9	-	TRBJ2-1	TGTGCCAGCAGGGGGCAGCAGGCCTCAGACAATGAGCAGTTCTTC	CASRGQQASDNEQFF
many	TRBV7-3	-	TRBJ1-6	TGTGCCAGCAGCGGCGGACTCAATTCACCCCTCCACTTT	CASSGGLNSPLHF
many	TRBV30	-	TRBJ2-2	TGTGCCTGGACCATTGGCAGGTCCACCCGGGGCGGGGAGCTGTTTTTT	CAWTIGRSTRGGELFF
many	TRBV7-2	-	TRBJ1-5	TGTGCCAGCAGCTTAGACCAGGGAAGTCAGCCCCAGCATTTT	CASSLDQGSQPQHF
many	TRBV20-1	-	TRBJ2-3	TGCAGTGCTAGAGGGGCTAAGCGGGATACGCAGTATTTT	CSARGAKRDTQYF